This TCR beta chain was documented in a study of human T cells and chemical hapten exposure. At the level of the study: 0.01% DPC was applied to the upper back in patch tests, which were read at 6 days. Slight differences in pooled library volume were the main source of varying TCR yields across samples.

The CDR3 length is 14 residues. V shed 1 base and J shed 9 bases, with 10 bases lying between them. Germline CDR1 and CDR2: SGHVS and FNYEAQ. Within the library, unique molecular identifiers were attached to each individual cDNA molecule. Per the original data handling: Samples had a median of around 100,000 TCRs, ranging roughly 20,000 to 690,600. In TCRdb, the RACE reads were re-called with MiXCR into one record per CDR3 protein. The V and J calls were determined by TCRdb, not by the authors. The sample consists of 250,000 to 300,000 distinct CDR3 sequences, 7.5% to 8% of them appearing once. Time point given: pre-sensitization, week 0. Treatment specified: therapeutic diphenylcyclopropenone sensitization with weekly scalp DPC.

This sequence joins TRBV7-6 and TRBJ1-6; D possibly corresponds to TRBD1 (5 bases). The material sequenced was whole blood, taken in connection with sensitization to the hapten diphenylcyclopropenone (DPC). This receptor was identified in a man between 18 and 35 years old with alopecia areata. Some clones in this sample may be carry-over from other donors' samples. The CDR3 loop reads CASSLVGVTSPLHF. The CDR3 DNA reads TGTGCCAGCAGCTTAGTGGGGGTTACTTCACCCCTCCACTTT.